The entry that follows covers one T cell receptor beta chain sequence. This sample was included in a study of cytomegalovirus exposure and HLA in healthy donors. Study summary: Counted in an early data release were about 85 million unique TCRs from HLA-typed donors.

Amplification used 60 Vbeta primers and 13 Jbeta primers. Clones were read by immunoSEQ multiplex PCR, and TCRdb kept only the in-frame ones, dropping some. Altogether approximately 150,000 clones are present, around 9.6% being singletons, with the ten largest covering 1.5% to 2%. V trimming: 2 bases; J trimming: 6 bases; junction bases outside the gene matches: 8. Germline CDR1 PRHDT, CDR2 FYEKMQ (reference sequence). The CDR3 totals 16 residues. The sequenced material came from PBMCs. The sequence came from a male donor in good health and CMV-seronegative. This sequence joins TRBV13 and TRBJ2-2; TRBD1 matches 8 bases. The CDR3 loop is CASSLYLQGAPGELFF. For the CDR3, the DNA is TGTGCCAGCAGCTTATATCTCCAGGGGGCCCCCGGGGAGCTGTTTTTT.